The 3 T cell receptor beta chains in this list originate from one sample, sequenced in a study of molecular identifiers for immune sequencing clone quantification. TCRdb ran MiXCR on the PCR reads and lists one entry per CDR3 protein. The repertoire consists of around 100,000 distinct CDR3 sequences, with 35% occurring once and the leading ten covering roughly 9.3%. Specimen: naive CD8+ T cells from blood, with Jurkat cell RNA spiked in. Indicated subset: FACS-sorted CD8+CD4-CCR7+CD45RA+ naive T cells. These receptors came from a human donor in good health. Some libraries in this study had Jurkat cell RNA spiked in.

This chain joins TRBV27 and TRBJ2-1; D possibly uses TRBD1 or TRBD2 (6 bases each). CDR1 and CDR2 from the germline V gene are MNHEY and SMNVEV (reference sequence). CDR3 size: 13 residues. The V gene lost 8 bases and the J gene lost 5 bases, with 13 bases spanning the gap. As DNA, the CDR3 is TGTGCCAGCCGCCCCGGGGGCCACAATGAGCAGTTCTTC. Translation gives CASRPGGHNEQFF.

This clonotype came up once. The chain uses TRBV7-2 and TRBJ2-7; 9 bases are shared with TRBD1. Unmatched junction bases numbered 7, after V lost 0 bases and J lost 4 bases. CDR1 SGHTA and CDR2 FQGNSA come from the germline V gene. The CDR3 contains 16 residues. CDR3 sequence reads: CASSLAGLGTGYEQYF. The CDR3 region has the DNA TGTGCCAGCAGCTTAGCGGGACTGGGGACAGGGTACGAGCAGTACTTC.

Turning to this clonotype: An end of the junction differs from the germline gene, which may be a read error. The chain combines TRBV7-2 with TRBJ2-1; TRBD1 might be the D (6 bases). CDR1 SGHTA and CDR2 FQGNSA come from the germline V gene. This CDR3 is 14 amino acids long. The CDR3 DNA follows: TGTGCCAGCAGCTTAGCTTTGGGGGCCAATGAGCAGCTCTTC. Translated: CASSLALGANEQLF.